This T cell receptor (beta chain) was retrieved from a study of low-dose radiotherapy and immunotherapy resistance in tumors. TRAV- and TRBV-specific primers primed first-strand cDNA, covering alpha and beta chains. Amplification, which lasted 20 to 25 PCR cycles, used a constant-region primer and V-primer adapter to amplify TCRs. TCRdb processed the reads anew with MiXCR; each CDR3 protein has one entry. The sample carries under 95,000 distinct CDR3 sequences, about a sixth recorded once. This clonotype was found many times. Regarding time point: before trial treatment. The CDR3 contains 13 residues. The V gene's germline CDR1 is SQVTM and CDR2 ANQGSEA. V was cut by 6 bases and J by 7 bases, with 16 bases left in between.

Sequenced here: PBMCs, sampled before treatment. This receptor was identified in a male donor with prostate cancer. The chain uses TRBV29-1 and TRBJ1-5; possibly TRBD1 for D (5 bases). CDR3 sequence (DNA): TGCAGCGTCCGTTGGGACGTAGGCCAGCCCCAGCATTTT. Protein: CSVRWDVGQPQHF.